This entry is about one TCR beta chain. This record belongs to a study of memory CD4+ T cells and cytomegalovirus serostatus. As for the study in general: Of the healthy Belgian adults, fewer than 10 were CMV seropositive and about 24 seronegative.

The sort gate was single viable CD3+CD4+CD8-CD45RO+ cells for memory CD4+ T cells. CD4+ T cells were isolated by positive magnetic selection. Measured with immunoSEQ multiplex PCR; TCRdb has only the in-frame clones, and not every one. The sample contains 56,000 or so clones, 82% of which appear only once. The CDR3 length is 15 residues. The chain uses TRBV21-1 and TRBJ1-1; TRBD1 was called by the table and not checked on the DNA. TRBV21-1 is assigned pseudogene status. This clonotype originated in an adult in good health and CMV-seronegative. Sample: memory CD4+ T cells from blood. This chain's CDR3 is CASRLDRFRNTEAFF. In DNA, the CDR3 is TGTGCCAGCAGACTTGACAGGTTTAGGAACACTGAAGCTTTCTTT.